The sequence of this T cell receptor beta chain was determined in a study of a mutant IDH1 vaccine in newly diagnosed glioma. The wider study: Vaccination started 4-6 weeks after radiotherapy alone, or with temozolomide cycles.

The CDR3 covers 13 residues. Trimming took off 1 base at V and 4 bases at J, with 7 bases between the two ends. Germline CDR1 and CDR2: LGHNA and YNFKEQ. Using immunoSEQ multiplex PCR, the repertoire was profiled, and TCRdb retains in-frame clones only, with some absent. The profile shows over 50,000 clones, about 80% of them singletons. Time point meaning: week 47, end of study. Mutant IDH1 20-mer peptide, at 300 ug, made up each vaccine dose, with topical imiquimod. This clone was found once. Its specificity is not known. The origin of this receptor is a woman between 40 and 55 years old with glioma. Some clones in this sample may be carry-over from other donors' samples. This chain connects TRBV4-2 to TRBJ1-2; D gene unclear. The sequencing used PBMCs, collected from a glioma patient whose treatment included an IDH1 peptide vaccine. CDR3 DNA sequence: TGTGCCAGCAGCCAAGCTCCCGCCTATGGCTACACCTTC. Amino acids: CASSQAPAYGYTF.